These T cell receptor beta chains were read from a single sample in a study of T cell responses to AZD1222 COVID-19 vaccine. The assay was immunoSEQ multiplex PCR, and TCRdb's table has in-frame clones only and misses some. The table has about 94,000 clones, more than 70% seen once. Source: peripheral blood, taken on day 0 of AZD1222 vaccination. These TCRs come from an adult in good health. CDR3s include the opening cysteine and the closing phenylalanine or tryptophan. A D gene is named only where the DNA matches it firmly. A clone size is listed for some rows: how often the clone was seen (once, few, many), or a class if it is expanded.

TRBV5-1	-	-	TRBJ2-7	TGCGCCAGCAGCCGGCAGGGGTCATCCTACGAGCAGTACTTC	CASSRQGSSYEQYF
TRBV27	-	TRBD1	TRBJ1-6	TGTGCCAGCAGCTACACAGGGGAGTATAATTCACCCCTCCACTTT	CASSYTGEYNSPLHF
TRBV7-8	-	-	TRBJ1-1	TGTGCCAGCAGCTTACCCAAGAACACTGAAGCTTTCTTT	CASSLPKNTEAFF
TRBV6-5	once	-	TRBJ1-1	TGTGCCAGCAGTTACTCGGGGACATCGAACACTGAAGCTTTCTTT	CASSYSGTSNTEAFF
TRBV27	-	-	TRBJ1-6	TGTGCCAGCAGCCAACGGGGAGACTGGACAGCCAGTGGGACCCTCCACTTT	CASSQRGDWTASGTLHF
TRBV19	-	-	TRBJ1-2	TGTGCCAGTAGTCCACAGGAGATATATGGCTACACCTTC	CASSPQEIYGYTF
TRBV19	-	-	TRBJ1-2	TGTGCCAGTAGTATCCCCACCTTC	CASSIPTF
TRBV7-9	-	TRBD1	TRBJ2-7	TGTGCCAGCAGCCCCGGACAGGGAGCCTACGAGCAGTACTTC	CASSPGQGAYEQYF
TRBV18	few	-	TRBJ2-7	TGTGCCAGCTCACCACCCGGGACTGGATACTACGAGCAGTACTTC	CASSPPGTGYYEQYF
TRBV6-2/TRBV6-3	-	-	TRBJ1-5	TGTGCCAGCAGTTTGGACGTGAATCAGCCCCAGCATTTT	CASSLDVNQPQHF
TRBV29-1	-	-	TRBJ2-2	TGCAGCGTCCGGGACGGGAACACCGGGGAGCTGTTTTTT	CSVRDGNTGELFF
TRBV5-4	-	TRBD1	TRBJ2-7	TGTGCCAGCAGCTGGGGGACAGGGGCCGGTGAGCAGTACTTC	CASSWGTGAGEQYF
TRBV5-4	-	TRBD1	TRBJ1-1	TGTGCCAGCAGGTGGACAGGGAGGAGCGCTGAAGCTTTCTTT	CASRWTGRSAEAFF
TRBV5-6	-	TRBD1	TRBJ1-1	TGTGCCAGCAGCCAGACCGGGACAGCTTACACTGAAGCTTTCTTT	CASSQTGTAYTEAFF
TRBV5-1	-	TRBD2	TRBJ2-7	TGCGCCAGCAGCTCAACCGGGACTAGCGTAAAATTCTCCTACGAGCAGTACTTC	CASSSTGTSVKFSYEQYF
TRBV4-2	-	-	TRBJ1-1	TGTGCCAGCAGCCAATTTTCGGCAGATAACACTGAAGCTTTCTTT	CASSQFSADNTEAFF
TRBV15	-	-	TRBJ2-5	TGTGCCACCAGCAGAGATCCGGGCCAAGAGACCCAGTACTTC	CATSRDPGQETQYF
TRBV3-1/TRBV3-2	-	-	TRBJ1-1	TGTGCCAGCAGCCTAAGTGAAGGGGTGAACACTGAAGCTTTCTTT	CASSLSEGVNTEAFF
TRBV13	once	-	TRBJ1-1	TGTGCCAGCAGCTTAGTGACCGGGGGAGCTGAAGCTTTCTTT	CASSLVTGGAEAFF
TRBV6-5	-	-	TRBJ2-7	TGTGCCAGCATCCTTCAGGGGGGGCAGTACGAGCAGTACTTC	CASILQGGQYEQYF
TRBV6-5	once	-	TRBJ1-2	TGTGCCAGCTTTAAGGGCCGCGGGGTTGGGGTTGGCTACACCTTC	CASFKGRGVGVGYTF
TRBV6-5	few	-	TRBJ1-2	TGTGCCAGCAGTTACAGGTCAATCGGCTATGGCTACACCTTC	CASSYRSIGYGYTF
TRBV6-2/TRBV6-3	-	-	TRBJ2-7	TGTGCCAGCAGTTATATTCGGGGGGCCGACGAGCAGTACTTC	CASSYIRGADEQYF
TRBV15	few	TRBD1	TRBJ1-2	TGTGCCACCAGCAGAGGCAGGGGGCGCAGCTATGGCTACACCTTC	CATSRGRGRSYGYTF
TRBV4-1	-	-	TRBJ2-7	TGCGCCAGCAGCCCCAACCCGGCAGGGGCCTACGAGCAGTACTTC	CASSPNPAGAYEQYF
TRBV18	few	TRBD2	TRBJ2-3	TGTGCCAGCTCACTTCAGCGGGGGGGACCAGATACGCAGTATTTT	CASSLQRGGPDTQYF
TRBV30	few	TRBD2	TRBJ2-7	TGTGCCTGGAGCCGGGACTACACCTACGAGCAGTACTTC	CAWSRDYTYEQYF
TRBV7-8	-	TRBD1	TRBJ1-3	TGTGCCAGCAGCCGCCGGACAGGGTCTGGAAACACCATATATTTT	CASSRRTGSGNTIYF